This T cell receptor (beta chain) was captured by sequencing in a study of blood T cell repertoires in COVID-19. CDR3 length equals 15 residues. From germline, CDR1 is SGHTA and CDR2 FQGTGA. With V trimmed by 5 bases and J by 5 bases, 8 bases remained unmatched. Source study methods: Cell counts per sample came from amplifying reference gene primers. Clones were read by immunoSEQ multiplex PCR, and TCRdb kept only the in-frame ones, dropping some. That table supplies the V and J calls and clone size; D and trimming were determined from the DNA. Counted here are some 250,000 clones, roughly 89% occurring once; the ten biggest clones make up around 10%. Participants' own reports of clinical history determined their cohort assignment. Recovery among Cohort 3 donors was established by two negative PCRs, clearance, or symptom resolution.

The sample consisted of PBMCs or T cells enriched from blood (not recorded which). This chain links TRBV7-3 with TRBJ2-1, with 8 bases lining up with TRBD2. This sequence originates from a man between 40 and 49 years old who had recovered from COVID-19. CDR3 region: CASSETSARNNEQFF. For the CDR3, the DNA is TGTGCCAGCAGCGAGACTAGCGCGAGAAACAATGAGCAGTTCTTC.